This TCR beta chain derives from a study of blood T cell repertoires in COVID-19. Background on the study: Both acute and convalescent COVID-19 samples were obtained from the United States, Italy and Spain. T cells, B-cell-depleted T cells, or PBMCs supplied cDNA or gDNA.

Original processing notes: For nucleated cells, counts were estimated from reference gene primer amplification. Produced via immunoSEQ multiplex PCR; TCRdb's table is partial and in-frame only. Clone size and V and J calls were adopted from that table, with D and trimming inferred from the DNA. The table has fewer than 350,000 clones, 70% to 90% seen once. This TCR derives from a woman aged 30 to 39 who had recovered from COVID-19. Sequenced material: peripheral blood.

CDR3 nucleotides: TGCAGTGCTAGACAGGGAAACACCATATATTTT. Translated, it gives CSARQGNTIYF. This sequence joins TRBV20-1 and TRBJ1-3; D gene unclear. Looked up from germline, CDR1 is DFQATT and CDR2 is SNEGSKA (reference sequence). Trimming took off 2 bases at V and 4 bases at J, with 3 bases between the two ends. CDR3 length: 11 amino acids.